These 20 T cell receptor beta chains came from one sample sequenced in a study of T cells in Graves' hyperthyroidism and ophthalmopathy (dated by TCRdb to about 2019). Receptor libraries were prepared by multiplex PCR. The sample was run on an Illumina HiSeq 2000. Amplification of TCR beta CDR3 regions was carried out from RNA transcripts. For the first round of RT-PCR on the TCR CDR3, the HTBI primer set was used together with the Qiagen OneStep RT-PCR kit. TCRdb itself trimmed the public reads at Q25 with fastp, ran MiXCR and retained productive beta chains. Rows are combined by CDR3 protein, so each entry shows the most common genes and DNA. The sample records a few hundred thousand distinct CDR3 sequences, just over 45% of which are singletons. The top ten constitute about 8.3% of the sample. Specimen: peripheral blood or thyroid tissue (not recorded which). Receptor source: a woman between 18 and 29 years old with Graves' hyperthyroidism.

About this clonotype itself: A read error may account for a junction end that differs from germline. V usage is TRBV7-7 and J usage is TRBJ1-6, with TRBD1 identical over 7 bases. The CDR3 has 17 amino acids. The V gene's germline CDR1 is SSHAT and CDR2 FNYEAQ (reference sequence). The CDR3 protein is CASSLMSGGVYNSPLHF. The DNA for the CDR3 is TGTGCTAGCAGCTTAATGTCAGGGGGTGTATATAATTCACCCCTCCACTTT.

This clonotype was seen ten or more times. The J gene is TRBJ2-7, the V gene TRBV15; 9 bases align to TRBD2. The ends lost 4 bases at V and 4 bases at J; junction bases unmatched: 2. Germline V lookup: CDR1 LNHNV, CDR2 YYDKDF (reference sequence). The CDR3 consists of 13 residues. The CDR3 sequence is CATSTGLAYEQYF. Here the CDR3 DNA reads TGTGCCACCAGCACCGGACTAGCGTACGAGCAGTACTTC.

Ten or more counts support this clonotype. The genes are TRBV6-2 or TRBV6-3 and TRBJ2-7; D may be TRBD2 (5 bases). This CDR3 is 14 amino acids long. Deletions cut 4 bases from V and 4 bases from J, with 14 bases between. The germline V gene has CDR1 MNHEY and CDR2 SVGEGT. The CDR3: CASSLYGVEYEQYF. The CDR3, as DNA: TGTGCCAGCAGTTTGTACGGGGTTGAATACGAGCAGTACTTC.

V gene TRBV2 combines with J gene TRBJ1-5; 9 nucleotides agree with TRBD1. The CDR3 sequence is 15 residues long. The germline V gene has CDR1 SNHLY and CDR2 FYNNEI. V shed 6 bases and J 14 bases; nucleotides not matched to a gene: 17. CDR3 sequence (DNA): TGTGCCAGCAGCCTCCCGGGACAGGGTAGGCCCTACGAGCATTTT. It codes for CASSLPGQGRPYEHF. The entire variable domain, with the rest obtained from reference TRBV2 and TRBJ1-5, is as follows: EPEVTQTPSHQVTQMGQEVILRCVPISNHLYFYWYRQILGQKVEFLVSFYNNEISEKSEIFDDQFSVERPDGSNFTLKIRSTKLEDSAMYFCASSLPGQGRPYEHFGDGTRLSIL.

This clonotype turned up a few times. V and J are TRBV6-6 and TRBJ2-2; D unresolved. CDR1 MNHNY and CDR2 SVGAGI come from the germline V gene (reference sequence). The ends were cut back, 2 bases at V and 6 bases at J, with 4 bases in the middle. The CDR3 loop spans 12 amino acids. The CDR3 sequence: CASSYASGELFF. In DNA, the CDR3 is TGTGCCAGCAGTTACGCCTCCGGGGAGCTGTTTTTT.

The V and J genes are TRBV10-3 and TRBJ2-5; D possibly corresponds to TRBD1 (8 bases). Germline CDR1 reads ENHRY; CDR2 reads SYGVKD. The CDR3 loop spans 15 amino acids. Trimming took off 8 bases at V and 9 bases at J, with 25 bases between the two ends. CDR3 residues: CAIGRSQGGGQPQYF. Written as DNA, the CDR3 is TGTGCCATCGGGAGATCACAGGGGGGAGGGCAGCCCCAGTACTTC.

The rearrangement links TRBV5-6 to TRBJ2-7, with TRBD2 matching over 11 bases. Germline V gene data show CDR1 as SGHDT and CDR2 as YYEEEE. The CDR3 covers 16 residues. V gave up 2 bases and J gave up 1 base; unmatched junction bases: 5. CDR3 DNA sequence: TGTGCCAGCAGCTTCTGGACTAGCGGGCGTTCCTACGAGCAGTACTTC. It translates to CASSFWTSGRSYEQYF.

V gene TRBV7-2 combines with J gene TRBJ1-2, with D hard to call. CDR1 and CDR2 (germline): SGHTA, FQGNSA. V lost 0 bases and J lost 11, with 13 bases in between. CDR3 length: 13 residues. This CDR3 is CASSLAQVAGYTF. CDR3 in DNA: TGTGCCAGCAGCTTAGCGCAGGTAGCTGGGTACACCTTC.

The CDR3 here is CATSDGGPWEGGYTF. The CDR3 DNA is TGTGCCACCAGTGACGGGGGACCCTGGGAGGGAGGCTACACCTTC. V usage is TRBV24-1 and J usage is TRBJ1-2; a weak D match, TRBD1 (5 bases). CDR1 is KGHDR, CDR2 SFDVKD, per germline. V shed 4 bases and J shed 8 bases, with 19 bases lying between them. The CDR3 runs to 15 residues.

This clonotype was counted ten times or more. J is TRBJ1-5 and V is TRBV9, with D unresolved. The CDR3 consists of 14 residues. With 4 bases removed from V and 5 bases from J, the gap between germline ends came to 13 bases. CDR1 SGDLS and CDR2 YYNGEE come from the germline V gene. In nucleotides, the CDR3 is TGTGCCAGCAGCAAATACGGGCTGTATCAGCCCCAGCATTTT. Protein sequence: CASSKYGLYQPQHF. Full variable domain (rest looked up from reference TRBV9 and TRBJ1-5): DSGVTQTPKHLITATGQRVTLRCSPRSGDLSVYWYQQSLDQGLQFLIQYYNGEERAKGNILERFSAQQFPDLHSELNLSSLELGDSALYFCASSKYGLYQPQHFGDGTRLSIL.

There are many counts of this clonotype. The chain recombines TRBV3-1 with TRBJ1-2; 10 bases fit TRBD1. Germline V gene lookup returns CDR1 LGHDT and CDR2 YNNKEL (reference sequence). The CDR3 totals 15 residues. The ends lost 4 bases at V and 8 bases at J; junction bases unmatched: 10. The CDR3 loop is CASSPRSGQGRGYTF. CDR3 DNA sequence: TGTGCCAGCAGCCCCCGGTCGGGACAGGGGAGAGGCTACACCTTC.

This clonotype was counted at least ten times. The chain carries TRBV25-1 and TRBJ2-7; D gene ambiguous. This CDR3 region has 17 residues. CDR1 is MGHDK, CDR2 SYGVNS, per germline. Trimming took 1 base from V and 4 from J, leaving 20 bases between them. The CDR3 nucleotides read TGTGCCAGCAGTGAATCCCCCGACCCGACATTACAGTACGAGCAGTACTTC. Translation: CASSESPDPTLQYEQYF.

Comments on this clonotype: A junction end diverges from the germline sequence, so it may reflect a read error. The chain combines TRBV29-1 with TRBJ1-1; D might be TRBD1 (6 bases). This CDR3 is built from 14 residues. Germline V gene sequence: CDR1 SQVTM, CDR2 ANQGSEA. The CDR3 spells CSVEGGRPNTGAFF. The CDR3 DNA follows: TGCAGCGTTGAGGGGGGGCGGCCGAACACTGGAGCTTTCTTT.

This chain joins TRBV7-9 and TRBJ1-5; 8 bases align to TRBD1. This CDR3 contains 16 residues. Germline CDR1 SEHNR, CDR2 FQNEAQ (reference sequence). J gave up 4 bases and V 5 bases, and 10 bases lay outside the gene matches. CDR3 sequence: CASSPSAGTGNQPQHF. The CDR3 coding sequence is TGTGCCAGCAGCCCTTCGGCCGGGACAGGAAATCAGCCCCAGCATTTT.

At least ten counts were recorded for this clonotype. The chain recombines TRBV6-6 with TRBJ1-2; no reliable D call. V dropped 8 bases and J dropped 8 bases, with 18 bases sitting between them. CDR1 and CDR2 from the germline V gene are MNHNY and SVGAGI (reference sequence). The CDR3 covers 13 residues. This CDR3 reads CASSRHPVFGYTF. CDR3 coding DNA: TGTGCCAGCTCCCGACACCCTGTTTTCGGCTACACCTTC.

This CDR3 is CSERRGQGAPGYTF. As DNA, the CDR3 is TGCAGTGAGCGGCGGGGACAGGGGGCGCCTGGCTACACCTTC. The chain couples TRBV20-1 to TRBJ1-2, with 12 bases identical to TRBD1. Trimming cost V 7 bases and J 7 bases; bases outside gene matches: 10. The CDR3 sequence is 14 residues long. CDR1 is DFQATT and CDR2 is SNEGSKA in the germline V gene (reference sequence).

This clonotype has at least ten counts. The genes are TRBV2 and TRBJ2-5, with D perhaps matching TRBD2 (6 bases). V was shortened by 8 bases and J by 5 bases, with 9 bases between the two germline ends. The CDR3 contains 11 residues. Germline V gives CDR1 SNHLY, CDR2 FYNNEI. The CDR3 DNA is TGTGCCAGCTCGGGGGAGGAGACCCAGTACTTC. Translation gives CASSGEETQYF.

This clonotype was seen ten or more times. This chain uses TRBV6-5 with TRBJ1-1; possible D gene TRBD1, 6 bases. Germline V lookup: CDR1 MNHEY, CDR2 SVGAGI. Trimming pared 0 bases from V and 5 bases from J, leaving 10 bases between. This CDR3 is built from 14 residues. In nucleotides, the CDR3 is TGTGCCAGCAGTTACTCCGGGGGCGTGACTGAAGCTTTCTTT. Amino acids: CASSYSGGVTEAFF.

The CDR3 region has the DNA TGCGCCAGCAGCCAAGAGGAGGCAGTGCGCTCCTACGAGCAGTACTTC. Residues: CASSQEEAVRSYEQYF. The chain couples TRBV4-1 to TRBJ2-7, with D tentatively TRBD2 (5 bases). V was cut by 0 bases and J by 0 bases, with 12 bases left in between. This CDR3 is built from 16 residues. CDR1 is MGHRA, CDR2 YSYEKL, per germline.

The gene calls are TRBV19 and TRBJ2-3, with D hard to call. Germline CDR1 and CDR2: LNHDA and SQIVND (reference sequence). Between the trimmed V and J ends, which lost 3 bases and 2 bases, there was a span of 9 bases. The CDR3 contains 14 residues. The CDR3 loop is CASSITANTDTQYF. Written as DNA, the CDR3 is TGTGCCAGTAGTATCACGGCCAACACAGATACGCAGTATTTT.